This T cell receptor beta chain was sequenced during a study of blood T cell repertoires in COVID-19. Across the study: The origin of the acute and convalescent COVID-19 samples was the United States, Italy and Spain. T cells, B-cell-depleted T cells, or PBMCs supplied cDNA or gDNA.

This CDR3 contains 18 residues. Germline trimming cut 5 bases from V and 2 bases from J; bases unmatched to any gene: 15. Germline V gives CDR1 SGHVS, CDR2 FQNEAQ. How the authors handled the data: Amplified reference gene primers provided the basis for estimating nucleated cell counts. The repertoire was sequenced with immunoSEQ multiplex PCR; TCRdb's copy has only in-frame clones and lacks some. V and J calls and clone size follow that table, whereas D and trimming were derived from the DNA. The data show 88,000 or so clones, with 79% seen just once and about 24% held by the top ten. The specimen sequenced was peripheral blood. This TCR was sampled from a human donor in a cohort sampled during active COVID-19. This chain connects TRBV7-8 to TRBJ2-5; 9 bases match TRBD2. CDR3 in amino acids: CASSPQFGSGGRQETQYF. DNA of the CDR3: TGTGCCAGCAGCCCCCAATTTGGTAGCGGGGGTCGGCAAGAGACCCAGTACTTC. The full variable domain, rest sourced from reference TRBV7-8 and TRBJ2-5, is GAGVSQSPRYKVAKRGQDVALRCDPISGHVSLFWYQQALGQGPEFLTYFQNEAQLDKSGLPSDRFFAERPEGSVSTLKIQRTQQEDSAVYLCASSPQFGSGGRQETQYFGPGTRLLVL.